One sample yielded the 25 T cell receptor beta chains listed below, sequenced in a study of radiotherapy plus CTLA-4 blockade in lung cancer. This table comes from immunoSEQ multiplex PCR, and its TCRdb copy is limited to in-frame clones, with some not included. The table records roughly 40,000 clones, about four fifths of them present only once. The sample in question was peripheral blood, obtained from a patient treated with radiotherapy plus ipilimumab. The receptors originated from a human donor with non-small cell lung cancer that progressed on radiotherapy plus ipilimumab.

The gene calls are TRBV7-2 and TRBJ2-3, with TRBD2 matching over 10 bases. This CDR3 contains 15 residues. Trimming at V came to 3 bases and at J to 4 bases, leaving 4 bases not matched to a gene. The V gene's germline CDR1 is SGHTA and CDR2 FQGNSA. CDR3 residues: CASSFSGGAADTQYF. The CDR3 DNA reads TGTGCCAGCAGCTTCAGCGGGGGGGCCGCAGATACGCAGTATTTT.

V and J are TRBV5-1 and TRBJ2-3; 7 bases align to TRBD2. In germline, CDR1 is SGHRS, CDR2 YFSETQ. The CDR3 extends over 16 amino acids. The J segment lost 2 bases and the V segment lost 0 bases, leaving 6 bases of the junction unmatched. The CDR3 here is CASSLAPAGFTDTQYF. Written as DNA, the CDR3 is TGCGCCAGCAGCTTGGCACCAGCGGGGTTCACAGATACGCAGTATTTT.

The chain is built from TRBV9 and TRBJ1-1; D is unclear. This CDR3 has 15 residues. From germline, CDR1 is SGDLS and CDR2 YYNGEE. Trimming took off 4 bases at V and 1 base at J, with 14 bases between the two ends. CDR3: CASSKKAGSNTEAFF. The CDR3 coding sequence is TGTGCCAGCAGCAAAAAGGCAGGTTCGAACACTGAAGCTTTCTTT.

There are a few counts of this clone. V is TRBV5-5 and J is TRBJ2-7, with 9 bases fitting TRBD1. The V and J ends lost 3 bases and 2 bases, in that order; junction bases with no gene match: 3. Germline CDR1 and CDR2: SGHKS and YYEKEE (reference sequence). The CDR3 consists of 14 residues. The DNA of the CDR3 is TGTGCCAGCAGCTCCGACAGGGGGGCCTACGAGCAGTACTTC. It translates to CASSSDRGAYEQYF.

This clone occurred a few times. The junction departs from the called germline gene at one end, perhaps through a read error. Other DNA sequences in the same sample also yield this CDR3. V gene TRBV6-5 combines with J gene TRBJ2-2; weak D call: TRBD2 (5 bases). From germline, CDR1 is MNHEY and CDR2 SVGAGI. The CDR3 has 14 amino acids. This CDR3 is CASSKLPGTGELFF. The CDR3 DNA reads TGCGCCAGCAGCAAACTACCGGGGACCGGGGAGCTGTTTTTT.

This sequence joins TRBV4-1 and TRBJ2-1; 14 nucleotides match TRBD2. This CDR3 region has 20 residues. V shed 4 bases and J 0 bases; nucleotides not matched to a gene: 11. The V gene's germline CDR1 is MGHRA and CDR2 YSYEKL. CDR3 bases: TGCGCCAGCAGCCGTTCCCTTGGGACTAGCGGGGGAAGCTCCTACAATGAGCAGTTCTTC. Residues: CASSRSLGTSGGSSYNEQFF.

This clone appeared a few times. The chain links TRBV6-1 to TRBJ1-6; a possible D gene is TRBD1 (5 bases). Trimming left V 8 bases short and J 11 bases short, with 10 bases between. Germline CDR1 MNHNS, CDR2 SASEGT. The CDR3 runs to 11 residues. The CDR3 coding sequence is TGTGCCAGCTCGACAGCACCACCCCTCCACTTT. This codes for CASSTAPPLHF.

The rearrangement uses TRBV27 and TRBJ2-7; D might be TRBD1 (6 bases). Per germline, CDR1 MNHEY and CDR2 SMNVEV (reference sequence). The CDR3 loop spans 15 amino acids. The ends were cut back, 4 bases at V and 1 base at J, with 14 bases in the middle. The CDR3 bases are TGTGCCAGCAGTTCCACAGGGATGACTTCCTACGAGCAGTACTTC. Translation: CASSSTGMTSYEQYF.

The V and J genes are TRBV6-5 and TRBJ1-6; D not certain. The CDR3 consists of 14 residues. Germline V gives CDR1 MNHEY, CDR2 SVGAGI. Deletions cut 2 bases from V and 10 bases from J, with 12 bases between. Written as DNA, the CDR3 is TGTGCCAGCAGTTACGGGGTGGGAGGATCACCCCTCCACTTT. Translation gives CASSYGVGGSPLHF.

The chain joins TRBV7-2 to TRBJ2-1; TRBD2 aligns across 10 bases. The CDR3 has 15 amino acids. The V and J ends lost 5 bases and 7 bases, in that order; junction bases with no gene match: 8. Germline CDR1 is SGHTA and CDR2 is FQGNSA. The DNA of the CDR3 is TGTGCCAGCAGCGGATGGACTAGCGGTGCGAATGAGCAGTTCTTC. Protein: CASSGWTSGANEQFF.

This chain links TRBV12-5 with TRBJ2-2, with 14 bases that match TRBD2. J was trimmed by 6 bases and V by 0 bases; bases with no gene match: 6. Germline V gene sequence: CDR1 LGHNT, CDR2 FRNRAP. The CDR3 is 18 amino acids. CDR3 DNA: TGTGCTAGTGGTTTGGTTTCTGTGACTAGCGGGGGGGCCGGGGAGCTGTTTTTT. Translated: CASGLVSVTSGGAGELFF.

This clone turned up a few times. The chain has TRBV5-6 and TRBJ1-2; TRBD1 matches 9 bases. The CDR3 is made up of 15 amino acids. V lost 4 bases, J lost 4 bases, and 8 bases stayed unmatched. Germline CDR1 and CDR2: SGHDT and YYEEEE. CDR3 DNA sequence: TGTGCCAGCAGCGTGGACAGGGGAACGGGCTATGGCTACACCTTC. This codes for CASSVDRGTGYGYTF.

The V and J genes are TRBV7-2 and TRBJ2-3; 13 bases are shared with TRBD2. V shed 4 bases, J shed 4 bases, and the junction held 8 bases outside the gene matches. CDR1 and CDR2 (germline): SGHTA, FQGNSA. This CDR3 is 17 amino acids long. The CDR3 nucleotides are TGTGCCAGCAGCTATCCACTAGCGGGGGGGCCCTCAGATACGCAGTATTTT. Encoded protein: CASSYPLAGGPSDTQYF.

The chain employs TRBV7-2 and TRBJ2-1, with 13 bases aligning to TRBD2. Germline V lookup: CDR1 SGHTA, CDR2 FQGNSA. The CDR3 contains 14 residues. After removal of 5 bases from V and 13 bases from J, the junction contained 8 bases not matched to a gene. CDR3 DNA sequence: TGTGCCAGCAGCCCTACGACTAGCGGGGGGATTCAGTTCTTC. Amino acids: CASSPTTSGGIQFF.

This rearrangement joins TRBV5-5 to TRBJ2-3; D is ambiguous. There are 13 residues in the CDR3. The germline gives CDR1 SGHKS, CDR2 YYEKEE (reference sequence). The V end lost 5 bases, the J end lost 0 bases, and 7 bases lay between the germline ends. The CDR3: CASRVTSTDTQYF. The CDR3 DNA is TGTGCCAGCAGGGTAACTAGCACAGATACGCAGTATTTT.

The rearrangement links TRBV27 to TRBJ1-4; the D is unclear. Deletions cut 6 bases from V and 5 bases from J, with 13 bases between. Germline lookup yields CDR1 MNHEY and CDR2 SMNVEV (reference sequence). The CDR3 extends over 14 amino acids. The CDR3 sequence: CASSQTVSNEKLFF. CDR3 coding DNA: TGTGCCAGCAGCCAAACAGTTTCCAATGAAAAACTGTTTTTT.

The chain has TRBV2 and TRBJ1-1; D is undetermined. V was shortened by 4 bases and J by 3 bases, with 9 bases between the two germline ends. The CDR3 has 13 amino acids. Germline V gives CDR1 SNHLY, CDR2 FYNNEI. CDR3 sequence: CASSGERYTEAFF. Written as DNA, the CDR3 is TGTGCCAGCAGTGGTGAACGGTACACTGAAGCTTTCTTT.

This clone is large (0.1 to 1%) by share. In DNA, the CDR3 is TGTGCCAGCACCCTCAACCGGGACTCAAAAATGGGGGGCTACACCTTC. Translated: CASTLNRDSKMGGYTF. The V and J genes are TRBV7-2 and TRBJ1-2; possibly TRBD1 for D (5 bases). Germline loops: CDR1 SGHTA, CDR2 FQGNSA. This CDR3 is built from 16 residues. V lost 7 bases to trimming and J lost 8 bases, with 26 bases between them. The full variable domain, with the rest looked up from reference TRBV7-2 and TRBJ1-2, is GAGVSQSPSNKVTEKGKDVELRCDPISGHTALYWYRQSLGQGLEFLIYFQGNSAPDKSGLPSDRFSAERTGGSVSTLTIQRTQQEDSAVYLCASTLNRDSKMGGYTFGSGTRLTVV.

The gene calls are TRBV10-3 and TRBJ1-1, with 8 bases lining up with TRBD1. V lost 6 bases, J lost 4 bases, and 7 bases stayed unmatched. There are 14 residues in the CDR3. Germline values: CDR1 ENHRY, CDR2 SYGVKD. CDR3 residues: CAISVQGVGTEAFF. CDR3 DNA: TGTGCCATCAGCGTACAGGGGGTCGGCACTGAAGCTTTCTTT.

The chain uses TRBV6-1 and TRBJ2-3; 9 bases agree with TRBD2. The CDR3 sequence is 16 residues long. Germline V gene data show CDR1 as MNHNS and CDR2 as SASEGT. V was clipped by 4 bases and J by 4 bases; unmatched bases: 9. The CDR3 is CASSVGLGGGADTQYF. CDR3 sequence (DNA): TGTGCCAGCAGTGTGGGGCTCGGCGGGGGGGCAGATACGCAGTATTTT.

This chain links TRBV7-8 with TRBJ2-7; 7 nucleotides align to TRBD1. Per germline, CDR1 SGHVS and CDR2 FQNEAQ. CDR3 length equals 14 residues. Losses at the gene ends were 5 bases for V and 9 bases for J; bases not matched to a gene: 13. The CDR3 protein is CASSLGTASSGQYF. The CDR3 DNA reads TGTGCCAGCAGCCTGGGGACAGCCTCGAGTGGGCAGTACTTC.

The V gene is TRBV2, the J gene TRBJ2-5, with D tentatively TRBD2 (5 bases). Trimming removed 8 bases from V and 5 bases from J, with 15 bases in between. This CDR3 contains 13 residues. CDR1 is SNHLY, CDR2 FYNNEI, per germline. The CDR3 sequence is CASLEEPRETQYF. In nucleotides, the CDR3 is TGTGCCAGCCTGGAGGAACCTCGGGAGACCCAGTACTTC. Full variable domain (remainder filled in from reference TRBV2 and TRBJ2-5): EPEVTQTPSHQVTQMGQEVILRCVPISNHLYFYWYRQILGQKVEFLVSFYNNEISEKSEIFDDQFSVERPDGSNFTLKIRSTKLEDSAMYFCASLEEPRETQYFGPGTRLLVL.

This clone occurred a few times. V is TRBV19 and J is TRBJ1-5, with D uncertain. Per germline, CDR1 LNHDA and CDR2 SQIVND (reference sequence). Trimming took 5 bases from V and 5 from J, leaving 10 bases between them. The CDR3 has 13 residues. The CDR3 loop reads CASSGYMDQPQHF. In DNA form, the CDR3 reads TGTGCCAGTAGTGGTTACATGGATCAGCCCCAGCATTTT. The full variable domain, in which reference TRBV19 and TRBJ1-5 provide the parts outside the CDR3, is DGGITQSPKYLFRKEGQNVTLSCEQNLNHDAMYWYRQDPGQGLRLIYYSQIVNDFQKGDIAEGYSVSREKKESFPLTVTSAQKNPTAFYLCASSGYMDQPQHFGDGTRLSIL.

The CDR3 protein is CASSLEGQSITYEQYF. CDR3 coding DNA: TGTGCCAGCAGCTTAGAAGGACAGAGTATAACCTACGAGCAGTACTTC. This sequence joins TRBV11-2 and TRBJ2-7; possibly TRBD1 for D (6 bases). The germline V and J ends were trimmed by 0 bases and 2 bases, with 14 bases remaining between them. CDR3 size: 16 residues. Germline V CDR1 and CDR2: SGHAT, FQNNGV.

The chain employs TRBV29-1 and TRBJ2-1; the match to TRBD2 covers 7 bases. CDR1 is SQVTM and CDR2 is ANQGSEA in the germline V gene. The length of the CDR3 is 14 residues. The junction had 11 bases not matched to a gene; V was cut back by 8 bases and J by 4 bases. The CDR3 sequence: CSSLGGTKYNEQFF. The CDR3 DNA is TGCAGCTCCCTCGGGGGGACCAAATACAATGAGCAGTTCTTC.